Each of the 22 T cell receptor beta chains below was sequenced from the same sample in a study of shared clonotypes between healthy human individuals. Repertoires were generated with immunoSEQ multiplex PCR, while TCRdb's copy carries only in-frame clones and drops some. The table has some 510,000 clones, 79% seen once. Sequencing input: PBMCs. Receptors originate from a middle-aged woman in good health. Some clones in this sample may be carry-over from other donors' samples.

The V call is TRBV7-2, the J call TRBJ1-2; perhaps TRBD1 as D (5 bases). Trimming left V 5 bases short and J 2 bases short, with 9 bases between. The CDR3 is 13 residues long. The germline V gene has CDR1 SGHTA and CDR2 FQGNSA. The CDR3 is CASSRTLNYGYTF. In DNA form, the CDR3 reads TGTGCCAGCAGCAGGACATTAAACTATGGCTACACCTTC.

V is TRBV27 and J is TRBJ1-1, with D perhaps matching TRBD1 (5 bases). This CDR3 comprises 16 residues. CDR1 and CDR2 from the germline V gene are MNHEY and SMNVEV (reference sequence). Deletions cut 3 bases from V and 1 base from J, with 15 bases between. CDR3 sequence reads: CASSFLTASRNTEAFF. CDR3 bases: TGTGCCAGCAGTTTCTTGACAGCCAGCCGGAACACTGAAGCTTTCTTT.

This rearrangement joins TRBV5-1 to TRBJ2-2; D unclear. Trimming removed 2 bases from V and 4 bases from J, with 9 bases in between. CDR1 and CDR2 from the germline V gene are SGHRS and YFSETQ. The CDR3 has 14 residues. CDR3 region: CASSFQEATGELFF. The CDR3 nucleotides read TGCGCCAGCAGCTTTCAGGAAGCCACCGGGGAGCTGTTTTTT.

This clone was found many times. The chain recombines TRBV7-6 with TRBJ2-3; a weak D match, TRBD1 (6 bases). The V end was cut by 0 bases, the J end by 0 bases, with 13 bases between. Germline V gene sequence: CDR1 SGHVS, CDR2 FNYEAQ. The CDR3 totals 17 residues. The CDR3 loop is CASSLAGAGSSTDTQYF. The CDR3 bases are TGTGCCAGCAGCTTAGCGGGGGCAGGCTCTAGCACAGATACGCAGTATTTT.

The rearrangement joins TRBV6-5 to TRBJ2-3; TRBD1 matches 7 bases. CDR3 length: 13 residues. V was pared by 6 bases and J by 4 bases, with 4 bases of the junction left unmatched. Germline-derived CDR1 and CDR2 are MNHEY and SVGAGI. CDR3 residues: CASRYTGADTQYF. DNA for the CDR3: TGTGCCAGCAGGTATACAGGGGCAGATACGCAGTATTTT.

Worth noting for this clone: At the DNA level, this CDR3 is encoded by other sequences in the same sample as well. The genes are TRBV11-2 and TRBJ2-7; D might be TRBD1 (5 bases). V dropped 1 base and J dropped 3 bases, with 10 bases sitting between them. The CDR3 sequence is 14 residues long. Germline V gives CDR1 SGHAT, CDR2 FQNNGV. CDR3: CASSLGQGLYEQYF. The CDR3, as DNA: TGTGCCAGCAGCTTAGGTCAGGGTCTCTACGAGCAGTACTTC.

V and J are TRBV5-1 and TRBJ1-1; the D gene is possibly TRBD1 (6 bases). Deletions cut 4 bases from V and 1 base from J, with 14 bases between. Germline CDR1 and CDR2: SGHRS and YFSETQ. The CDR3 loop spans 15 amino acids. CDR3 residues: CASSGGTRENTEAFF. The CDR3 DNA is TGCGCCAGCAGCGGGGGGACACGGGAGAACACTGAAGCTTTCTTT.

This clone appeared a few times. The chain's CDR3 is CAISATPGLPAEQFF. The CDR3 nucleotides read TGTGCCATCAGCGCCACACCGGGACTACCCGCGGAGCAGTTCTTC. The rearrangement joins TRBV10-3 to TRBJ2-1, with 7 bases that match TRBD2. This CDR3 spans 15 amino acids. Trimming at V came to 6 bases and at J to 10 bases, leaving 15 bases not matched to a gene. Germline CDR1 is ENHRY and CDR2 is SYGVKD.

The J gene is TRBJ2-4, the V gene TRBV10-3; 8 bases align to TRBD2. Germline CDR1 and CDR2: ENHRY and SYGVKD. Trimming cost V 3 bases and J 1 base; bases outside gene matches: 5. The CDR3 is 16 amino acids. The CDR3 sequence is CAISDGSGMAKNIQYF. The CDR3 nucleotides are TGTGCCATCAGTGATGGTAGCGGGATGGCCAAAAACATTCAGTACTTC.

V and J are TRBV5-6 and TRBJ2-1, with 10 bases that match TRBD1. The V segment lost 0 bases and the J segment 9 bases; nucleotides outside the gene matches: 3. The V gene's germline CDR1 is SGHDT and CDR2 YYEEEE. There are 14 residues in the CDR3. The CDR3, as DNA: TGTGCCAGCAGCTTGGGACAGGGGGCGGGTGAGCAGTTCTTC. It translates to CASSLGQGAGEQFF. Full variable domain (remainder filled in from reference TRBV5-6 and TRBJ2-1): DAGVTQSPTHLIKTRGQQVTLRCSPKSGHDTVSWYQQALGQGPQFIFQYYEEEERQRGNFPDRFSGHQFPNYSSELNVNALLLGDSALYLCASSLGQGAGEQFFGPGTRLTVL.

The chain employs TRBV19 and TRBJ2-1; D may be TRBD1 (6 bases). The germline V and J ends were trimmed by 6 bases and 1 base, with 10 bases remaining between them. CDR3 length: 14 amino acids. Germline V gene sequence: CDR1 LNHDA, CDR2 SQIVND (reference sequence). CDR3 loop: CASRGTSSYNEQFF. DNA for the CDR3: TGTGCCAGTAGAGGGACAAGTTCCTACAATGAGCAGTTCTTC. Drawing the rest from reference TRBV19 and TRBJ2-1, the complete variable domain is DGGITQSPKYLFRKEGQNVTLSCEQNLNHDAMYWYRQDPGQGLRLIYYSQIVNDFQKGDIAEGYSVSREKKESFPLTVTSAQKNPTAFYLCASRGTSSYNEQFFGPGTRLTVL.

This chain connects TRBV2 to TRBJ2-3, with TRBD2 matching 11 bases. Germline lookup yields CDR1 SNHLY and CDR2 FYNNEI. J gave up 4 bases and V 6 bases, and 6 bases lay outside the gene matches. The CDR3 is made up of 15 amino acids. Here the CDR3 DNA reads TGTGCCAGCAGGGATAGCGGGAGGGTGGCAGATACGCAGTATTTT. Translating gives CASRDSGRVADTQYF. Based on the CDR3 plus reference TRBV2 and TRBJ2-3, the full variable domain is EPEVTQTPSHQVTQMGQEVILRCVPISNHLYFYWYRQILGQKVEFLVSFYNNEISEKSEIFDDQFSVERPDGSNFTLKIRSTKLEDSAMYFCASRDSGRVADTQYFGPGTRLTVL.

Of note for this clone: This CDR3 is also generated by other DNA sequences in the sample. This chain connects TRBV28 to TRBJ1-4; D gene unclear. Trimming removed 8 bases at V and 2 bases at J, with 3 bases between. Germline CDR1 and CDR2: MDHEN and SYDVKM. The CDR3 loop spans 11 amino acids. The CDR3 sequence: CASRTNEKLFF. The CDR3 bases are TGTGCCAGCCGGACTAATGAAAAACTGTTTTTT.

The chain links TRBV7-7 to TRBJ2-6; no clear D. Trimming left V 5 bases short and J 5 bases short, with 19 bases between. CDR3 length: 17 amino acids. The germline CDR1 and CDR2 sequences are SSHAT and FNYEAQ (reference sequence). The CDR3 region is CASSKPMPQSRANVLTF. In nucleotides, the CDR3 is TGTGCCAGCAGCAAGCCGATGCCACAAAGTCGGGCCAACGTCCTGACTTTC.

This clone was picked up a small number of times. The chain recombines TRBV5-1 with TRBJ1-1, with a tentative D call TRBD1 (5 bases). The V end was cut by 1 base, the J end by 0 bases, with 16 bases between. Germline V gene lookup returns CDR1 SGHRS and CDR2 YFSETQ. The CDR3 is made up of 17 amino acids. CDR3 loop: CASSLLSARQMNTEAFF. The CDR3, as DNA: TGCGCCAGCAGCTTGTTGTCAGCGAGACAGATGAACACTGAAGCTTTCTTT.

The chain employs TRBV5-1 and TRBJ2-3; TRBD2 is a possible D gene (6 bases). The germline V and J ends were trimmed by 4 bases and 3 bases, with 12 bases remaining between them. The length of the CDR3 is 14 residues. Germline V gives CDR1 SGHRS, CDR2 YFSETQ. The CDR3 is CASSRDAGTDTQYF. CDR3 nucleotides: TGCGCCAGCAGCAGGGATGCGGGGACAGATACGCAGTATTTT.

The gene calls are TRBV10-3 and TRBJ2-5; 7 positions match TRBD2. The CDR3 is made up of 20 amino acids. J lost 7 bases, V lost 0 bases, and 23 bases had no gene match. Germline CDR1 ENHRY, CDR2 SYGVKD. The CDR3 DNA is TGTGCCATCAGTGAGTCTTTGGGACTACCAACCGAGCTCCCAAAGGGGACCCAGTACTTC. As protein: CAISESLGLPTELPKGTQYF.

This clone was seen ten or more times. The chain has TRBV6-6 and TRBJ1-2, with D uncertain. This CDR3 has 13 amino acids. Germline V lookup: CDR1 MNHNY, CDR2 SVGAGI (reference sequence). V lost 2 bases, J lost 0 bases, and 4 bases lay in between. CDR3 sequence reads: CASSYDPNYGYTF. The CDR3 coding sequence is TGTGCCAGCAGTTACGACCCTAACTATGGCTACACCTTC.

With respect to this clone: A read error may account for a junction end that differs from germline. The rearrangement links TRBV7-3 to TRBJ1-1; 7 nucleotides agree with TRBD1. CDR1 and CDR2 (germline): SGHTA, FQGTGA. This CDR3 region has 14 residues. The CDR3 bases are TGTGCCAGCAGCGTAACGGGACAGATCACTGAAGCTTTCTTT. Amino acid sequence: CASSVTGQITEAFF.

This clone turned up a few times. The chain joins TRBV27 to TRBJ1-1; no definite D call. Germline loops: CDR1 MNHEY, CDR2 SMNVEV (reference sequence). This CDR3 comprises 13 residues. V lost 0 bases and J 3 bases, leaving 5 bases between the germline ends. CDR3 in DNA: TGTGCCAGCAGTTTATCATGGGACACTGAAGCTTTCTTT. Translated: CASSLSWDTEAFF.

The V call is TRBV15, the J call TRBJ1-1; D is possibly TRBD1 (5 bases). Germline CDR1 LNHNV, CDR2 YYDKDF (reference sequence). V lost 0 bases and J 1 base, leaving 12 bases between the germline ends. CDR3 length: 16 residues. For the CDR3, the DNA is TGTGCCACCAGCAGAGACAGGGTCGGGACGAACACTGAAGCTTTCTTT. This codes for CATSRDRVGTNTEAFF. The variable domain in full, completed from reference TRBV15 and TRBJ1-1, reads DAMVIQNPRYQVTQFGKPVTLSCSQTLNHNVMYWYQQKSSQAPKLLFHYYDKDFNNEADTPDNFQSRRPNTSFCFLDIRSPGLGDTAMYLCATSRDRVGTNTEAFFGQGTRLTVV.

The chain employs TRBV9 and TRBJ2-1; TRBD2 matches at 8 bases. Germline-derived CDR1 and CDR2 are SGDLS and YYNGEE. J was trimmed by 9 bases and V by 6 bases; bases with no gene match: 14. The CDR3 has 15 amino acids. The DNA for the CDR3 is TGTGCCAGCACCCCCGGGACTAGTACTTTAGGTGAGCAGTTCTTC. This codes for CASTPGTSTLGEQFF.